Following are 17 T cell receptor beta chains from one sample sequenced in a study of OX40 agonist ivuxolimab in advanced cancers. Clones were sequenced by immunoSEQ multiplex PCR, and TCRdb holds only the in-frame ones, with some missing. This table holds 50,000 to 75,000 clones, approximately 90% found once. The material was CD4+ or CD8+ T cells sorted from blood, obtained in a trial of the OX40 agonist ivuxolimab. Source of these receptors: an adult with an advanced solid tumor such as melanoma, head and neck, liver or kidney cancer.

V usage is TRBV27 and J usage is TRBJ2-7; 10 bases map to TRBD2. The CDR3 has 17 amino acids. J lost 3 bases, V lost 1 base, and 9 bases had no gene match. Germline-derived CDR1 and CDR2 are MNHEY and SMNVEV (reference sequence). The CDR3 here is CASSLLTSGRVGYEQYF. Written as DNA, the CDR3 is TGTGCCAGCAGTTTATTGACTAGCGGGCGGGTGGGCTACGAGCAGTACTTC.

The chain links TRBV6-5 to TRBJ1-5; D unclear. CDR1 is MNHEY and CDR2 is SVGAGI in the germline V gene. With 6 bases removed from V and 9 bases from J, the gap between germline ends came to 9 bases. The CDR3 covers 11 residues. CDR3 sequence: CASRGSGPQHF. The CDR3 coding sequence is TGTGCCAGCAGAGGGTCCGGGCCCCAGCATTTT.

The chain recombines TRBV5-4 with TRBJ2-3; 7 bases line up with TRBD2. CDR3 length: 15 residues. J lost 0 bases, V lost 3 bases, and 4 bases had no gene match. The germline V gene has CDR1 SGHNT and CDR2 YYREEE (reference sequence). The CDR3 DNA reads TGTGCCAGCAGCTGGGGGGGAACTAGCACAGATACGCAGTATTTT. It is translated as CASSWGGTSTDTQYF.

The chain couples TRBV27 to TRBJ2-2; either TRBD1 or TRBD2 may fit D (6 bases each). V lost 8 bases and J lost 1, with 14 bases in between. Germline CDR1 is MNHEY and CDR2 is SMNVEV (reference sequence). The CDR3 totals 15 residues. CDR3 coding DNA: TGTGCCAGCCACAAGGGGGGAAAGAACACCGGGGAGCTGTTTTTT. Amino acids: CASHKGGKNTGELFF.

This clone was seen a single time. The chain carries TRBV5-5 and TRBJ2-7; D gene unclear. The germline V gene has CDR1 SGHKS and CDR2 YYEKEE (reference sequence). The V gene lost 1 base and the J gene lost 2 bases, with 13 bases spanning the gap. The length of the CDR3 is 15 residues. The CDR3: CASSLWGIQAYEQYF. CDR3 coding DNA: TGTGCCAGCAGCTTGTGGGGAATTCAGGCCTACGAGCAGTACTTC.

The V and J genes are TRBV18 and TRBJ2-7; 12 positions match TRBD2. The germline CDR1 and CDR2 sequences are KGHSH and LQKENI. The CDR3 spans 13 residues. The trim removed 3 bases at V and 9 bases at J, leaving 3 bases unmatched. For the CDR3, the DNA is TGTGCCAGCTCACCTGCGACTAGCGGGGGGCAGTACTTC. Translating gives CASSPATSGGQYF.

This clone was observed a single time. This chain's CDR3 is CASSSSGRINEKLFF. The CDR3 DNA reads as TGTGCCAGCAGTTCCTCAGGACGGATTAATGAAAAACTGTTTTTT. This chain links TRBV28 with TRBJ1-4; D call uncertain. Germline CDR1 reads MDHEN; CDR2 reads SYDVKM. This CDR3 spans 15 amino acids. Deletions cut 4 bases from V and 4 bases from J, with 13 bases between.

The chain uses TRBV5-8 and TRBJ1-5; no clear D gene. The CDR3 runs 12 residues. V gave up 4 bases and J gave up 3 bases, with 5 bases separating them. Germline assignment: CDR1 SGHTS and CDR2 YDEGEE. CDR3 nucleotides: TGTGCCAGCAGCCCGCTCAATCAGCCCCAGCATTTT. Its protein is CASSPLNQPQHF.

This chain links TRBV6-5 with TRBJ1-2, with D tentatively TRBD1 (5 bases). The CDR3 has 14 amino acids. Germline V lookup: CDR1 MNHEY, CDR2 SVGAGI. V was trimmed by 2 bases and J by 4 bases, leaving 11 bases between them. CDR3 bases: TGTGCCAGCAGTTACGCGACAGACCTCTATGGCTACACCTTC. It translates to CASSYATDLYGYTF.

V usage is TRBV14 and J usage is TRBJ1-3; 9 nucleotides match TRBD1. The length of the CDR3 is 22 residues. The J segment lost 0 bases and the V segment lost 1 base, leaving 19 bases of the junction unmatched. Per the germline V gene, CDR1 is SGHDN and CDR2 is FVKESK. CDR3 in amino acids: CASSQGLSGQGPRLTSGNTIYF. The CDR3, as DNA: TGTGCCAGCAGCCAAGGGTTATCGGGACAGGGCCCCCGACTTACCTCTGGAAACACCATATATTTT.

The count of this clone is one. The CDR3 protein is CASSVQGADTEAFF. The DNA of the CDR3 is TGTGCCAGCAGTGTACAGGGGGCAGACACTGAAGCTTTCTTT. V and J are TRBV6-6 and TRBJ1-1, with TRBD1 matching over 9 bases. V gave up 5 bases and J gave up 3 bases; unmatched junction bases: 4. Germline V lookup: CDR1 MNHNY, CDR2 SVGAGI (reference sequence). The CDR3 is 14 amino acids.

V usage is TRBV19 and J usage is TRBJ2-3; the D call may be TRBD1 or TRBD2 (5 bases each). The CDR3 is made up of 17 amino acids. Trimming cost V 5 bases and J 1 base, with 19 bases left between them. CDR1 and CDR2 from the germline V gene are LNHDA and SQIVND (reference sequence). The CDR3 protein is CASSFLGTGPGTDTQYF. For the CDR3, the DNA is TGTGCCAGTAGTTTTTTGGGGACGGGGCCGGGCACAGATACGCAGTATTTT.

The gene calls are TRBV11-2 and TRBJ1-4; the D gene is possibly TRBD1 (5 bases). This CDR3 region has 17 residues. Germline V CDR1 and CDR2: SGHAT, FQNNGV. Trimming stripped 0 bases from V and 5 bases from J, with 16 bases between. In DNA form, the CDR3 reads TGTGCCAGCAGCTTAGATTGGAGGCGGGACGGGAATGAAAAACTGTTTTTT. As protein: CASSLDWRRDGNEKLFF.

The V call is TRBV7-8, the J call TRBJ1-2; no definite D call. Germline CDR1 is SGHVS and CDR2 is FQNEAQ. V lost 5 bases to trimming and J lost 4 bases, with 17 bases between them. The CDR3 is 15 amino acids. CDR3 residues: CASSGRETASYGYTF. The DNA for the CDR3 is TGTGCCAGCAGCGGGAGGGAGACGGCGTCCTATGGCTACACCTTC.

V usage is TRBV11-3 and J usage is TRBJ1-3, with 9 bases lining up with TRBD1. CDR3 length: 15 amino acids. Germline V lookup: CDR1 SGHNT, CDR2 YENEEA. The J segment lost 3 bases and the V segment lost 3 bases, leaving 3 bases of the junction unmatched. This CDR3 reads CASSFGQGNGNTIYF. CDR3 DNA: TGTGCCAGCAGCTTCGGACAGGGGAATGGAAACACCATATATTTT.

This clone has only one observation. This chain uses TRBV9 with TRBJ2-3; 9 bases align to TRBD2. The J segment lost 4 bases and the V segment lost 0 bases, leaving 9 bases of the junction unmatched. CDR1 is SGDLS and CDR2 is YYNGEE in the germline V gene. This CDR3 has 17 amino acids. The CDR3 DNA reads TGTGCCAGCAGCGTAGAATCAGGAGCGGGAGGTTCAGATACGCAGTATTTT. Its protein product is CASSVESGAGGSDTQYF.

The chain employs TRBV19 and TRBJ2-2; 11 positions match TRBD2. V shed 5 bases and J 5 bases; nucleotides not matched to a gene: 7. The CDR3 runs to 16 residues. CDR1 is LNHDA and CDR2 is SQIVND in the germline V gene (reference sequence). Here the CDR3 DNA reads TGTGCCAGTAGTCCCCCAACTAGCGGGGGAACCGGGGAGCTGTTTTTT. It translates to CASSPPTSGGTGELFF.